Presented here are 16 T cell receptor beta chains from one specimen sequenced in a study of T cells after yellow fever vaccination. A single record per CDR3 protein comes from TCRdb applying MiXCR to the 5' RACE reads. The repertoire has around 350,000 distinct CDR3 sequences, over 5% of them found once; the top ten carry approximately 16%. Sequencing used PBMCs, obtained 5 days after the yellow fever booster vaccination. The receptors come from a man aged 30 to 45 who received the YFV17D yellow fever vaccine.

This clonotype was seen more than once but under ten times. The rearrangement uses TRBV29-1 and TRBJ2-1, with 11 bases aligning to TRBD2. V lost 2 bases, J lost 9 bases, and 6 bases stayed unmatched. Germline V gene lookup returns CDR1 SQVTM and CDR2 ANQGSEA. CDR3 size: 14 residues. This CDR3 is CSVERLAGGVEQFF. The CDR3 nucleotides are TGCAGCGTTGAAAGGCTAGCGGGAGGTGTTGAGCAGTTCTTC.

The chain couples TRBV29-1 to TRBJ2-1; maybe TRBD2 (7 bases). With 7 bases removed from V and 2 bases from J, the gap between germline ends came to 12 bases. This CDR3 has 13 amino acids. CDR1 and CDR2 (germline): SQVTM, ANQGSEA. The CDR3 is CSGAGAAYNEQFF. The CDR3 nucleotides read TGCAGCGGTGCGGGGGCAGCCTACAATGAGCAGTTCTTC.

This chain connects TRBV20-1 to TRBJ2-7, with 7 nucleotides matching TRBD1. This CDR3 is 13 amino acids long. Germline trimming cut 5 bases from V and 0 bases from J; bases unmatched to any gene: 4. Germline loops: CDR1 DFQATT, CDR2 SNEGSKA (reference sequence). DNA for the CDR3: TGCAGTGCTGACGGACAGGCCTCCTACGAGCAGTACTTC. Its protein product is CSADGQASYEQYF.

This clonotype was observed a handful of times. This rearrangement joins TRBV29-1 to TRBJ1-2, with TRBD1 as a possible D gene (6 bases). Trimming stripped 7 bases from V and 6 bases from J, with 12 bases between. Germline CDR1 and CDR2: SQVTM and ANQGSEA. This CDR3 is 11 amino acids long. This CDR3 is CSAGQSNGYTF. CDR3 coding DNA: TGCAGCGCCGGACAGTCAAATGGCTACACCTTC.

This clonotype came up many times. CDR3 in amino acids: CASSNDWSTDTQYF. Written as DNA, the CDR3 is TGTGCCAGCAGTAACGACTGGAGCACAGATACGCAGTATTTT. The genes are TRBV6-2 or TRBV6-3 and TRBJ2-3; D ambiguous. The CDR3 is 14 amino acids. Germline V gives CDR1 MNHEY, CDR2 SVGEGT. Deletions cut 5 bases from V and 0 bases from J, with 9 bases between.

There are many counts of this clonotype. This rearrangement joins TRBV20-1 to TRBJ1-2, with 8 positions matching TRBD1. The junction had 5 bases not matched to a gene; V was cut back by 0 bases and J by 5 bases. CDR1 is DFQATT, CDR2 SNEGSKA, per germline (reference sequence). CDR3 length: 14 residues. The CDR3 protein is CSARDDRTGYGYTF. The CDR3 nucleotides read TGCAGTGCTAGAGATGATAGGACAGGGTATGGCTACACCTTC.

This clonotype was seen only a few times. V and J are TRBV29-1 and TRBJ1-4; D gene unclear. The ends were cut back, 6 bases at V and 8 bases at J, with 13 bases in the middle. The CDR3 length is 12 residues. Germline lookup yields CDR1 SQVTM and CDR2 ANQGSEA. The CDR3 DNA follows: TGCAGCGTGGGCAGCGGCTTGGAAAAACTGTTTTTT. Residues: CSVGSGLEKLFF.

The rearrangement links TRBV5-1 to TRBJ2-1, with 12 bases fitting TRBD2. The germline V gene encodes CDR1 SGHRS and CDR2 YFSETQ. With 4 bases clipped from V and 9 bases from J, the junction kept 14 bases outside the gene matches. The CDR3 spans 17 residues. The CDR3 protein is CASSNLAGGPLDGEQFF. CDR3 bases: TGCGCCAGCAGCAATCTAGCGGGAGGGCCGCTCGACGGTGAGCAGTTCTTC.

The table lists this clonotype with many counts. The chain couples TRBV27 to TRBJ2-7, with TRBD1 matching over 7 bases. The CDR3 has 14 amino acids. CDR1 is MNHEY, CDR2 SMNVEV, per germline (reference sequence). Trimming at V came to 5 bases and at J to 3 bases, leaving 7 bases not matched to a gene. CDR3 sequence (DNA): TGTGCCAGCAGTCACTGGGACAGCTTCTACGAGCAGTACTTC. Translation gives CASSHWDSFYEQYF.

This clonotype has only a few counts. The V and J genes are TRBV5-6 and TRBJ2-5; 9 nucleotides line up with TRBD1. The CDR3 runs 14 residues. Germline V gives CDR1 SGHDT, CDR2 YYEEEE. V shed 0 bases and J 4 bases; nucleotides not matched to a gene: 1. This chain's CDR3 is CASSLVGQGETQYF. The CDR3 DNA is TGTGCCAGCAGCTTGGTGGGACAGGGAGAGACCCAGTACTTC.

This clonotype was detected a few times. The rearrangement joins TRBV20-1 to TRBJ1-1, with unresolved D. Looked up from germline, CDR1 is DFQATT and CDR2 is SNEGSKA (reference sequence). This CDR3 has 10 residues. Trimming took off 8 bases at V and 12 bases at J, with 16 bases between the two ends. CDR3 loop: CSLDSSVTFF. The DNA for the CDR3 is TGCAGTCTAGATTCCTCGGTGACTTTCTTT.

Points on this clonotype: The germline gene is not matched at one end of the junction; a read error may be the cause. The chain recombines TRBV3-1 with TRBJ2-1, with D possibly being TRBD1 (7 bases). Germline V gene lookup returns CDR1 LGHDT and CDR2 YNNKEL (reference sequence). The CDR3 has 18 amino acids. CDR3 DNA sequence: TGTACCAGCTGGGAAGGTCGGAGGGGGCTAGCCGGGAGCTATGAGCAGTTCTTC. Translating gives CTSWEGRRGLAGSYEQFF.

V gene TRBV11-2 combines with J gene TRBJ2-7, with 10 bases fitting TRBD2. Trimming removed 1 base from V and 6 bases from J; junction bases left unmatched: 9. Germline V gene sequence: CDR1 SGHAT, CDR2 FQNNGV. This CDR3 contains 16 residues. The CDR3 nucleotides read TGTGCCAGCAGCTTAGGAGGGGCTAGCGGGAGATTCGAGCAGTACTTC. Its protein product is CASSLGGASGRFEQYF.

Many counts were recorded for this clonotype. The chain recombines TRBV7-2 with TRBJ1-2; tentatively, D is TRBD1 (5 bases). Trimming stripped 7 bases from V and 4 bases from J, with 13 bases between. The CDR3 loop spans 13 amino acids. Germline V CDR1 and CDR2: SGHTA, FQGNSA. The CDR3 DNA is TGTGCCAGCACCGAGGGGCGGACCTATGGCTACACCTTC. Protein sequence: CASTEGRTYGYTF.

Ten or more counts support this clonotype. The rearrangement links TRBV10-3 to TRBJ2-1; 8 nucleotides align to TRBD2. The CDR3 totals 15 residues. The J segment lost 4 bases and the V segment lost 2 bases, leaving 4 bases of the junction unmatched. Germline V gene sequence: CDR1 ENHRY, CDR2 SYGVKD. The CDR3 is CAISEIAGLYNEQFF. For the CDR3, the DNA is TGTGCCATCAGTGAGATAGCGGGGCTGTACAATGAGCAGTTCTTC.

The table lists this clonotype with many counts. The rearrangement links TRBV5-6 to TRBJ1-2, with D possibly being TRBD1 (5 bases). The CDR3 extends over 13 amino acids. Trimming removed 0 bases from V and 2 bases from J, with 5 bases in between. In germline, CDR1 is SGHDT, CDR2 YYEEEE. The CDR3 DNA is TGTGCCAGCAGCTTGGGGGGGAACTATGGCTACACCTTC. It specifies CASSLGGNYGYTF.